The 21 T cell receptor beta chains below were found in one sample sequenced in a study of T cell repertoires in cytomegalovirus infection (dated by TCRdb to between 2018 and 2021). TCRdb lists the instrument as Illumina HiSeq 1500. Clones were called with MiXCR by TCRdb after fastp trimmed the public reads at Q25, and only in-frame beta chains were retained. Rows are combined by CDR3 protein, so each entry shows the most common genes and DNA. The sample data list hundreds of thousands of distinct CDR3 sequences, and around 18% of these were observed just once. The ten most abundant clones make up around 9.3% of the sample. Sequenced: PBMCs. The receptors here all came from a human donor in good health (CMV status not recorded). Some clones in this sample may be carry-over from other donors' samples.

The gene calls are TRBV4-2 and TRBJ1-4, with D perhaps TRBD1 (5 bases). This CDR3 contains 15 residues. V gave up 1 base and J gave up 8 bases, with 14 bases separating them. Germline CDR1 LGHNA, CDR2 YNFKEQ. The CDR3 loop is CASSQVGDYEEKLFF. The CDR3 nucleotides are TGTGCCAGCAGCCAAGTAGGGGACTATGAAGAAAAACTGTTTTTT.

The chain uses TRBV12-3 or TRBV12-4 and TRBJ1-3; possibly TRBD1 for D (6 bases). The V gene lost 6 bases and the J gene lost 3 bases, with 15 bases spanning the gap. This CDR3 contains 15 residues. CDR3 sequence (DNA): TGTGCCAGCAGAAAGCCGGGACACCATGGAAACACCATATATTTT. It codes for CASRKPGHHGNTIYF.

CDR3 sequence: CASSNAEDRHEQYF. For the CDR3, the DNA is TGTGCCAGCAGTAACGCCGAGGATCGCCACGAGCAGTACTTC. The J gene is TRBJ2-7, the V gene TRBV6-2 or TRBV6-3; D unresolved. V was pared by 5 bases and J by 5 bases, with 16 bases between. The germline CDR1 and CDR2 sequences are MNHEY and SVGEGT. The CDR3 contains 14 residues.

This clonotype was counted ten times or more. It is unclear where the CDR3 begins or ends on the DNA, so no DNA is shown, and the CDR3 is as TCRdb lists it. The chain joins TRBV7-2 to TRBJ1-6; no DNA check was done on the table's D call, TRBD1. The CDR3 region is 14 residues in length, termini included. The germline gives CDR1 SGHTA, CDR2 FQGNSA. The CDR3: CASSLVGIGIRPHF.

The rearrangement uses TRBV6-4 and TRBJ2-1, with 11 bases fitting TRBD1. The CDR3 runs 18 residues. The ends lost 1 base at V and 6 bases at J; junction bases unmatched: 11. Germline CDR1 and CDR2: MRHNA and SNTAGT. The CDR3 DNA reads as TGTGCCAGCAGTGACTTTAGTTCCGGGACAGGGGGTTCCAATGAGCAGTTCTTC. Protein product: CASSDFSSGTGGSNEQFF.

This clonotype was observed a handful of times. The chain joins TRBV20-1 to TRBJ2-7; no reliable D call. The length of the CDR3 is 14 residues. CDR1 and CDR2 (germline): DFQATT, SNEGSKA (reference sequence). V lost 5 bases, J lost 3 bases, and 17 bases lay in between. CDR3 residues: CSAHTDGEVYEQYF. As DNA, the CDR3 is TGCAGTGCTCATACGGACGGTGAAGTCTACGAGCAGTACTTC.

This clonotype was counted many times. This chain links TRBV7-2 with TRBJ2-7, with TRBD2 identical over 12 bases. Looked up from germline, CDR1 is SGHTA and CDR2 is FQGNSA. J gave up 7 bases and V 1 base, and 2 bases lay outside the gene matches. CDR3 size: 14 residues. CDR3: CASSLGLAGGEQYF. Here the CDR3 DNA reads TGTGCCAGCAGCTTAGGGCTAGCGGGAGGGGAGCAGTACTTC.

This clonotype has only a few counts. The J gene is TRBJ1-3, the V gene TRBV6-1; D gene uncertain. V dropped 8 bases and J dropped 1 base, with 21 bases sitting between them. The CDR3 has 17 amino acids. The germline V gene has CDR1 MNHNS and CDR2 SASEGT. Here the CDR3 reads CASQKVRRRESGNTIYF. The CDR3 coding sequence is TGTGCCAGCCAGAAAGTTAGACGGCGGGAATCTGGAAACACCATATATTTT.

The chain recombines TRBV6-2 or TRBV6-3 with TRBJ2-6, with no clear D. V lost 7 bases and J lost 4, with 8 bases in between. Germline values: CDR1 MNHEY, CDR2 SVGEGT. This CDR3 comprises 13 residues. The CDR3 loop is CASTSLGANVLTF. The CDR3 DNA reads TGTGCCAGCACATCCCTCGGGGCCAACGTCCTGACTTTC.

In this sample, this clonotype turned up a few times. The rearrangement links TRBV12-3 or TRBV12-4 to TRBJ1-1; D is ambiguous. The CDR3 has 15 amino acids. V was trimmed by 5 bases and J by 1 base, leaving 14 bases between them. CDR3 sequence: CASSRLHRGNTEAFF. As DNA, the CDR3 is TGTGCCAGCAGTAGACTTCACAGAGGGAACACTGAAGCTTTCTTT.

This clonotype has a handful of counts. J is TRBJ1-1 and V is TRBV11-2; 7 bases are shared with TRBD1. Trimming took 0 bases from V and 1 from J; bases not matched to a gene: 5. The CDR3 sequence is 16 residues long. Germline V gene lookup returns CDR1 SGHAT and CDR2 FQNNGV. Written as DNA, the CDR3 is TGTGCCAGCAGCTTAGATCGGACAGGTGGGAACACTGAAGCTTTCTTT. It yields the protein CASSLDRTGGNTEAFF.

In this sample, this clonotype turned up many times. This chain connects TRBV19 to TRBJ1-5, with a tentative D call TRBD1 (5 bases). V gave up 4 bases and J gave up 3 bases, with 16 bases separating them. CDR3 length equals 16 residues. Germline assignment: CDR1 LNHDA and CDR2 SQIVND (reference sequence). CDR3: CASSTGGRQPNQPQHF. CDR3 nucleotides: TGTGCCAGTAGTACGGGTGGACGACAGCCCAATCAGCCCCAGCATTTT.

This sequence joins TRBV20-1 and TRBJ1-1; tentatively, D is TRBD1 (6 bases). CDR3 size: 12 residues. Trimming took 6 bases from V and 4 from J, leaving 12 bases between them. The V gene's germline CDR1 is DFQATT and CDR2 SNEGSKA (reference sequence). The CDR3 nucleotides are TGCAGTGCCGCACAGGGACTCACTGAAGCTTTCTTT. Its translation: CSAAQGLTEAFF.

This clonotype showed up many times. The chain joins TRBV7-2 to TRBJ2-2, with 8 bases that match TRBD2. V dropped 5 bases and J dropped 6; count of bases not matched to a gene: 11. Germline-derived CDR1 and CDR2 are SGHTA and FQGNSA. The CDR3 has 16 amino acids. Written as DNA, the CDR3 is TGTGCCAGCAGCCCTCGACTAGCGCAGAGGTCCGGGGAGCTGTTTTTT. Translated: CASSPRLAQRSGELFF.

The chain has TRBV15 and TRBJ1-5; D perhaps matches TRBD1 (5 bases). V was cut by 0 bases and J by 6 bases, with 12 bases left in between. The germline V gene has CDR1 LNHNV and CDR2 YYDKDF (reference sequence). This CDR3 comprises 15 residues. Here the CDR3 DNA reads TGTGCCACCAGCAGAGAAGGCAGGGAGGGTCAGCCCCAGCATTTT. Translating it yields CATSREGREGQPQHF.

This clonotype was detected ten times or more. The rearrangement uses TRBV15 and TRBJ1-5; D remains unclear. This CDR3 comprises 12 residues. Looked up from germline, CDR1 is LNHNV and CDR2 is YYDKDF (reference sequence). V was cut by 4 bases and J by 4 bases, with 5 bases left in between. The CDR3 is CATSTRNQPQHF. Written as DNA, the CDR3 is TGTGCCACCAGCACAAGAAATCAGCCCCAGCATTTT.

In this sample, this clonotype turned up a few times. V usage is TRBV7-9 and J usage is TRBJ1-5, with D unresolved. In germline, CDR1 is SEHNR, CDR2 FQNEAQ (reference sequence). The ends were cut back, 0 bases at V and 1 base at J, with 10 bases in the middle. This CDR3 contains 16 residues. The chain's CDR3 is CASSLARGSSNQPQHF. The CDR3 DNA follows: TGTGCCAGCAGCTTAGCCCGGGGATCCAGCAATCAGCCCCAGCATTTT.

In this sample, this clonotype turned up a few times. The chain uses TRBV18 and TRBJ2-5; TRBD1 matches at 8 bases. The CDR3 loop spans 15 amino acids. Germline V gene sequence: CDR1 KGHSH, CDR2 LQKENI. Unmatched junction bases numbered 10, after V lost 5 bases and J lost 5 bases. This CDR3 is CASSESQGAEETQYF. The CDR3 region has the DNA TGTGCCAGCTCAGAAAGCCAGGGGGCGGAGGAGACCCAGTACTTC.

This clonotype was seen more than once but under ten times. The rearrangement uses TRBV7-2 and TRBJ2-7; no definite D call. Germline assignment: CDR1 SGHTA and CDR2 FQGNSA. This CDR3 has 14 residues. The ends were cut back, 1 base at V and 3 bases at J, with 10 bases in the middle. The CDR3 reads CASSLEAEFYEQYF. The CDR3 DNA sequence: TGTGCCAGCAGCTTAGAGGCAGAATTCTACGAGCAGTACTTC.

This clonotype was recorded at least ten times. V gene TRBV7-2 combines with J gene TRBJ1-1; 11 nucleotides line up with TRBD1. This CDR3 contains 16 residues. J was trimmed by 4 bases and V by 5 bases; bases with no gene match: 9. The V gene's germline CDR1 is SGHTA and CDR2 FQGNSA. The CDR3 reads CASSTDRGPGGTEAFF. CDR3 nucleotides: TGTGCCAGCAGCACGGACAGGGGGCCGGGGGGCACTGAAGCTTTCTTT.

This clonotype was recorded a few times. The CDR3 coding sequence is TGTGCCATCAGTGAGACAGGGACAAAGGCAACCCTCCACTTT. This sequence encodes CAISETGTKATLHF. J is TRBJ1-6 and V is TRBV10-3, with D possibly TRBD1 on 6 matching bases. This CDR3 has 14 amino acids. Germline V lookup: CDR1 ENHRY, CDR2 SYGVKD. Trimming removed 2 bases at V and 14 bases at J, with 16 bases between.